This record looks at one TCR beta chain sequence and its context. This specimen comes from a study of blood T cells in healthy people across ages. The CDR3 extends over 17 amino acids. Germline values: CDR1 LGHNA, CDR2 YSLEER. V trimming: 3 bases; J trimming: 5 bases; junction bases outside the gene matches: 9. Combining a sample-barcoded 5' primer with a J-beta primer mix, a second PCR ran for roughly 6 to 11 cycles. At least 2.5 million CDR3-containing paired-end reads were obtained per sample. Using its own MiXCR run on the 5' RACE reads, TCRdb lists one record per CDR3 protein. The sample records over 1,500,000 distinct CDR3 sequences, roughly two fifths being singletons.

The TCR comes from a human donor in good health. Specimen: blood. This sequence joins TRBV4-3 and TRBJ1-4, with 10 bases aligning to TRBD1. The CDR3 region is CASSQQTGGNPNEKLFF. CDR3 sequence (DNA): TGCGCCAGCAGCCAGCAGACAGGGGGCAACCCGAATGAAAAACTGTTTTTT.